This T cell receptor beta chain was profiled in a study of T cells after posttransplantation cyclophosphamide. Points from the study as a whole: After PTCy, TRB diversity resembled that of CNI/methotrexate controls. Blood and skin or GI T cell repertoires showed limited TRB overlap.

This clone is medium-sized by share. Its antigen is unknown. Treatment was busulfan-fludarabine conditioning, a marrow graft, and cyclophosphamide on days +3 and +4. Assay used: immunoSEQ multiplex PCR; TCRdb lists only in-frame clones, some missing. The record shows about 2,700 clones for this sample, with no singletons present. V lost 2 bases and J lost 5; bases outside the gene matches: 9. This CDR3 contains 15 residues. CDR1 is SGHTS, CDR2 YDEGEE, per germline. The chain employs TRBV5-8 and TRBJ1-2, with 7 bases that match TRBD1. This sample comprised PBMCs, obtained after allogeneic stem cell transplant with posttransplant cyclophosphamide. The source of this sequence is a male patient aged 55 to 69 who received an allogeneic stem cell transplant from a related donor and was CMV-positive. Some T cells could come from the graft donor. The CDR3 DNA reads as TGTGCCAGCAGCTTACGACAGGGCGCCTATTATGGCTACACCTTC. It yields the protein CASSLRQGAYYGYTF.